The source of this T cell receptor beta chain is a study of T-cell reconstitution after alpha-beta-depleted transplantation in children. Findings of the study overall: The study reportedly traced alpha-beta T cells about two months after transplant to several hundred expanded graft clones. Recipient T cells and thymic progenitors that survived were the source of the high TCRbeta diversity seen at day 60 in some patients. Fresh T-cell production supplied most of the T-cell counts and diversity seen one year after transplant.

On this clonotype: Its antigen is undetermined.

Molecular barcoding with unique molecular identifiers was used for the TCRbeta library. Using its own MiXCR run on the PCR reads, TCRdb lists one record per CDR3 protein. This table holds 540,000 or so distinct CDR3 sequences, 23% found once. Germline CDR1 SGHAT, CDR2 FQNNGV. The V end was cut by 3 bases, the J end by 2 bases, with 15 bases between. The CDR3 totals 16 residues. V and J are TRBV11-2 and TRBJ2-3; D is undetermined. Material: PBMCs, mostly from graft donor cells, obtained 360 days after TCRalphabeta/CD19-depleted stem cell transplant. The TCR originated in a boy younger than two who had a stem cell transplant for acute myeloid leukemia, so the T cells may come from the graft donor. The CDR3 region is CASSFSSGEFTDTQYF. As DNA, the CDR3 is TGTGCCAGCAGCTTTAGTAGTGGAGAGTTCACAGATACGCAGTATTTT.